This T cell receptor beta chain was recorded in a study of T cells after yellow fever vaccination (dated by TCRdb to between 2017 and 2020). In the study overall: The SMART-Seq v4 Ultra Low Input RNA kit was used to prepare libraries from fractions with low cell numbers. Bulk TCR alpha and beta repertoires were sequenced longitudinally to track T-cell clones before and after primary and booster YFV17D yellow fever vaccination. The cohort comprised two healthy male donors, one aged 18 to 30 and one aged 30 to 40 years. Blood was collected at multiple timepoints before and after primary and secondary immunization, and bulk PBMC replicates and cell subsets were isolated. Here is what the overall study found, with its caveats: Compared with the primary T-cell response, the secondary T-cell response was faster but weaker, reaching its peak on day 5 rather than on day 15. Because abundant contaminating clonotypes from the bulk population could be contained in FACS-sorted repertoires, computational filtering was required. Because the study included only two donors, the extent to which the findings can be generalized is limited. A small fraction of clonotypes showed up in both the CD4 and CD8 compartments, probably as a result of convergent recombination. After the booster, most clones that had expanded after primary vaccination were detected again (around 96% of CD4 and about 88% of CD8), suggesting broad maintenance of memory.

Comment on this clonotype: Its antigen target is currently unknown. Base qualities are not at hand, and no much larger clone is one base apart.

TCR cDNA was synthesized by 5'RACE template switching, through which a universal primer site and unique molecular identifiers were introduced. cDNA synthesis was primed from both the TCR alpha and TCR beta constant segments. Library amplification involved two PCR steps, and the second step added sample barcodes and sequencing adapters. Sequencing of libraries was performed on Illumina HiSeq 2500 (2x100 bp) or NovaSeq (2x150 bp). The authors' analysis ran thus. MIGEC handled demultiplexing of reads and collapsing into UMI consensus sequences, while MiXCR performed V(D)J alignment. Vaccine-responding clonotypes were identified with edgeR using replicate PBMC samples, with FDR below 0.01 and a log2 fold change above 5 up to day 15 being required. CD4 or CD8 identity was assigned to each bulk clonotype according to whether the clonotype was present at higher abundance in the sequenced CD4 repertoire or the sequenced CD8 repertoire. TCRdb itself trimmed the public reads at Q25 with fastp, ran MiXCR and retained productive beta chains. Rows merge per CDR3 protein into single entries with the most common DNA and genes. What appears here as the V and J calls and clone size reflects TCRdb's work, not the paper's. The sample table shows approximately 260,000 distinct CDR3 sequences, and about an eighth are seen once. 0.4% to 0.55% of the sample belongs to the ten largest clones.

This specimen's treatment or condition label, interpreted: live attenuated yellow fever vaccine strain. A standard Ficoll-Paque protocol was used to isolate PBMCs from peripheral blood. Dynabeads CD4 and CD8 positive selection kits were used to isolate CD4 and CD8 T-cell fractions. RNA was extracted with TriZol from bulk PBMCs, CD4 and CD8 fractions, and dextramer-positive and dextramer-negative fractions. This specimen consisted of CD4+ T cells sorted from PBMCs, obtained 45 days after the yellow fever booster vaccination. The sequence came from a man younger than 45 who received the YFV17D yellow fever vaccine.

At the DNA level, the sequence is TGCGCCAGCAGTGACCCCCCAGGGGGCGCTTCGGGAGGACGTCTGTACGAGCAGTACTTC. This yields the protein CASSDPPGGASGGRLYEQYF. Here the chain combines TRBV10-2 and TRBJ2-7, with TRBD1 perhaps the D gene, on 8 matching bases. The CDR3 has 20 amino acids, counting the end cysteine and phenylalanine. The CDR3 DNA has 60 bases and is translated from base 1. The germline V gene sets CDR1 to WSHSY and CDR2 to SAAADI. The V and J ends are trimmed by 3 bases and 4 bases, leaving 31 bases between them.